The 2 T cell receptor beta chains listed next were all sequenced from one sample in a study of blood T cell repertoires in COVID-19. Only in-frame clones appear in the TCRdb table, and some are missing; sequencing was by immunoSEQ multiplex PCR. Of 200,000 or so clones listed, 80% to 85% are singletons. The sample taken for sequencing was PBMCs or T cells enriched from blood (not recorded which). Every receptor here comes from a man aged 35 to 55 who had recovered from COVID-19.

The gene calls are TRBV7-9 and TRBJ1-3, with TRBD1 identical over 7 bases. CDR3 length: 16 amino acids. CDR1 and CDR2 from the germline V gene are SEHNR and FQNEAQ (reference sequence). Trimming removed 3 bases from V and 0 bases from J; junction bases left unmatched: 5. This CDR3 reads CASSFEQGLSGNTIYF. The DNA for the CDR3 is TGTGCCAGCAGCTTTGAACAGGGGCTCTCTGGAAACACCATATATTTT.

This rearrangement joins TRBV10-2 to TRBJ1-6; D not certain. Trimming took off 10 bases at V and 0 bases at J, with 10 bases between the two ends. Germline values: CDR1 WSHSY, CDR2 SAAADI. This CDR3 is 14 amino acids long. This CDR3 reads CATVGSSYNSPLHF. CDR3 nucleotide sequence: TGCGCCACCGTCGGGAGCTCCTATAATTCACCCCTCCACTTT.